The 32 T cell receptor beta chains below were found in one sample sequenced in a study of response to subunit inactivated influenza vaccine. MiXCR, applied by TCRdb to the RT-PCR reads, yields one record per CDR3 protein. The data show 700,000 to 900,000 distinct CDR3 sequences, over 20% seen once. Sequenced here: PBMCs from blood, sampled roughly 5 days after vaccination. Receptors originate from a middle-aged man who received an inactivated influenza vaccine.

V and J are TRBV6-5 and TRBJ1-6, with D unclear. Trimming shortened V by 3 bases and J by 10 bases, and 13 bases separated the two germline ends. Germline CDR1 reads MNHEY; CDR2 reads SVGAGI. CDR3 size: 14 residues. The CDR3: CASSYGVGFSPLHF. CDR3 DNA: TGTGCCAGCAGTTATGGAGTGGGGTTCTCACCCCTCCACTTT.

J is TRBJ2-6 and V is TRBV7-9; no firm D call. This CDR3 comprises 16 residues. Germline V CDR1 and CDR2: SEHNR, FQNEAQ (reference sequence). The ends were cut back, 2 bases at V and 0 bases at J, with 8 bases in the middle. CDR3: CASSLWPNSGANVLTF. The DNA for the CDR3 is TGTGCCAGCAGCTTATGGCCGAACTCTGGGGCCAACGTCCTGACTTTC.

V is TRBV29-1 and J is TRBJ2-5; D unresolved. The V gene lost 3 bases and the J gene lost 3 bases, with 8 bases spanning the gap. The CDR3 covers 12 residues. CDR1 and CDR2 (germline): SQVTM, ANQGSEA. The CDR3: CSVDTVEETQYF. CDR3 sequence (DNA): TGCAGCGTTGATACAGTGGAAGAGACCCAGTACTTC.

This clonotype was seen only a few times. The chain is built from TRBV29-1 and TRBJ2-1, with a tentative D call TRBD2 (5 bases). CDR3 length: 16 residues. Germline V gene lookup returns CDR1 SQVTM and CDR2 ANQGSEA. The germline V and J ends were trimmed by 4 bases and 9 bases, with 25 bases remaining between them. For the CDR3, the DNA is TGCAGCGTTGGGGTAGGTGCGGGCCTTCCGTTAGGTGAGCAGTTCTTC. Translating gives CSVGVGAGLPLGEQFF.

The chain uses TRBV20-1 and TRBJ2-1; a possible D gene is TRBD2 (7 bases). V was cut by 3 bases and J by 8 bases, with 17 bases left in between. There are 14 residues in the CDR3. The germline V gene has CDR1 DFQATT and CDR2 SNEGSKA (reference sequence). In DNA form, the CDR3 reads TGCAGTGCTAGCCGGGGGGCTTTTAAGGATGAGCAGTTCTTC. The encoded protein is CSASRGAFKDEQFF.

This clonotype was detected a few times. CDR3 in amino acids: CASSPPNLVAGTDTQYF. In DNA form, the CDR3 reads TGTGCCAGCAGTCCACCCAATCTGGTGGCGGGCACAGATACGCAGTATTTT. The chain is built from TRBV12-3 or TRBV12-4 and TRBJ2-3; D is uncertain. The CDR3 sequence is 17 residues long. The V and J ends lost 5 bases and 1 base respectively, with 19 bases between them.

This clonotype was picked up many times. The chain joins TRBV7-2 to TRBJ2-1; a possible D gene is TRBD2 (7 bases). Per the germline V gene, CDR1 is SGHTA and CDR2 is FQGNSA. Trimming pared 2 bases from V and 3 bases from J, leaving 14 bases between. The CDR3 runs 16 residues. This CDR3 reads CASSLYPGGLYNEQFF. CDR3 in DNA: TGTGCCAGCAGCTTATATCCGGGGGGCCTCTACAATGAGCAGTTCTTC.

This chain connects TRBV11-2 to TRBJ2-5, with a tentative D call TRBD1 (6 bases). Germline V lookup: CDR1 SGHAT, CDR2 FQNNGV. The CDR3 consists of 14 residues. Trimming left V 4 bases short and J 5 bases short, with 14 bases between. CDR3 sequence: CASSSGPRGETQYF. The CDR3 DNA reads TGTGCCAGCAGCTCGGGCCCGAGGGGGGAGACCCAGTACTTC.

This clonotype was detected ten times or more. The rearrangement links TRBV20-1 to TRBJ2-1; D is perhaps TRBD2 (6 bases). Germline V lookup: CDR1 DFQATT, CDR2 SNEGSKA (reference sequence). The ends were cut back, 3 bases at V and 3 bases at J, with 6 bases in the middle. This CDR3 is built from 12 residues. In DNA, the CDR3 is TGCAGTGCTAGGGAGGGCTACAATGAGCAGTTCTTC. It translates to CSAREGYNEQFF.

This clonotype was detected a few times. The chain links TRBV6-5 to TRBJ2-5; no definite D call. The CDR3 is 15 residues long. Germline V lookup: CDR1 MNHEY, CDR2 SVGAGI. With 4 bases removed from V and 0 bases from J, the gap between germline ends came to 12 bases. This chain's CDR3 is CASSLGLKYQETQYF. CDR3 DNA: TGTGCCAGCAGTTTAGGCCTGAAGTACCAAGAGACCCAGTACTTC.

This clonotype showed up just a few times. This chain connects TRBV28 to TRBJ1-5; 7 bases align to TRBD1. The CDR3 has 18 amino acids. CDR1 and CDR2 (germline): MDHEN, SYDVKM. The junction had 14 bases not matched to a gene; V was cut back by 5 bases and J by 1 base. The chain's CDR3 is CASSPATGWGVSNQPQHF. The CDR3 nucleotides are TGTGCCAGCAGTCCCGCGACAGGGTGGGGGGTAAGCAATCAGCCCCAGCATTTT.

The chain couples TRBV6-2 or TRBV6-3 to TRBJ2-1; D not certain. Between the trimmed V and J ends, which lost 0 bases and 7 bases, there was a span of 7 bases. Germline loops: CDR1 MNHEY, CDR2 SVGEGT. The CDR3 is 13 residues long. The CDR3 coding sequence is TGTGCCAGCAGTTACTCAGGTCGAAATGAGCAGTTCTTC. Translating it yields CASSYSGRNEQFF.

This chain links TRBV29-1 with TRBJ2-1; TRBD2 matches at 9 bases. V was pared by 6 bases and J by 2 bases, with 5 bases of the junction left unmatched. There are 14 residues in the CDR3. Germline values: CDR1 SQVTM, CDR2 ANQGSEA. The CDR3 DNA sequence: TGCAGCGTCGGGACTAGCAGACCCTACAATGAGCAGTTCTTC. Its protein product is CSVGTSRPYNEQFF.

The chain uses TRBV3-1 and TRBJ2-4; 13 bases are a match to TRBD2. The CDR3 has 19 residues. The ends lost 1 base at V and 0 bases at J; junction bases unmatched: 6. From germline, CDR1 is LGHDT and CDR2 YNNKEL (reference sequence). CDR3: CASSQGTSGSSIAKNIQYF. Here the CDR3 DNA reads TGTGCCAGCAGCCAAGGGACTAGCGGGAGCTCCATAGCCAAAAACATTCAGTACTTC.

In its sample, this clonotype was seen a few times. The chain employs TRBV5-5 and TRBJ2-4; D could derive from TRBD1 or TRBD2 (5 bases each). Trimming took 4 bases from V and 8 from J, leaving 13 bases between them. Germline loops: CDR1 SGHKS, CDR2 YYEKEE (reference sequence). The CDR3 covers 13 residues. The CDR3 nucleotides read TGTGCCAGCAGCCTGTTTGGGACGGACATTCAGTACTTC. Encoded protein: CASSLFGTDIQYF.

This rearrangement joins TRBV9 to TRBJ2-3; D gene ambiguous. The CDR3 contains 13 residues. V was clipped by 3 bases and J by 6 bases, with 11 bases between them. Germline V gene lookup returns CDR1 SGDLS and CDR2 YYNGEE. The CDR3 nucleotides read TGTGCCAGCAGCGCAGACGTACCCGATACGCAGTATTTT. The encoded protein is CASSADVPDTQYF.

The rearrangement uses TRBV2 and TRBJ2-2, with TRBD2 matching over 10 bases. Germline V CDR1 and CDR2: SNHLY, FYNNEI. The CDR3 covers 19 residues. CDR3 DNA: TGTACCTGCAGTTTAATGGGGAGGGGACTAGCGAGAATGACCGGGGAGCTGTTTTTT. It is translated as CTCSLMGRGLARMTGELFF.

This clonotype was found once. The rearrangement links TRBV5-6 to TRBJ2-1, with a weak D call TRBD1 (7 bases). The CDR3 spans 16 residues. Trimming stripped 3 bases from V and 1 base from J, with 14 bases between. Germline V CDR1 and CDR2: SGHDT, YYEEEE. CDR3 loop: CASSSVTGRSYNEQFF. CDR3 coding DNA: TGTGCCAGCAGCTCCGTGACAGGGAGGTCCTACAATGAGCAGTTCTTC.

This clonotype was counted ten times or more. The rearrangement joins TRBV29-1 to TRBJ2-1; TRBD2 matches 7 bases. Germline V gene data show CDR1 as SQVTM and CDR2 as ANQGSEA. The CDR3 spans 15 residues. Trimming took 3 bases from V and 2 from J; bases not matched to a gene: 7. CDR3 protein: CSVDRGEVPYNEQFF. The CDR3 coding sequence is TGCAGCGTTGATCGGGGGGAGGTTCCCTACAATGAGCAGTTCTTC.

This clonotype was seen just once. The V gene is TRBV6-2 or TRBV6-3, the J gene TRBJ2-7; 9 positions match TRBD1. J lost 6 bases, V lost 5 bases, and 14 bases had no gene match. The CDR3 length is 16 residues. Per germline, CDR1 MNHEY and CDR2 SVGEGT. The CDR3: CASSPGTGRRVGEQYF. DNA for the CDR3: TGTGCCAGCAGTCCTGGGACAGGGCGAAGGGTTGGCGAGCAGTACTTC.

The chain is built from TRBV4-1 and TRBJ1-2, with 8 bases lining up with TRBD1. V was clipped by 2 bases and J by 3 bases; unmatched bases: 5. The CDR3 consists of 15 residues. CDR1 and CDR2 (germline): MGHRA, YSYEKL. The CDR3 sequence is CASSQLDRGDYGYTF. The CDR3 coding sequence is TGCGCCAGCAGCCAACTTGACAGGGGAGACTATGGCTACACCTTC.

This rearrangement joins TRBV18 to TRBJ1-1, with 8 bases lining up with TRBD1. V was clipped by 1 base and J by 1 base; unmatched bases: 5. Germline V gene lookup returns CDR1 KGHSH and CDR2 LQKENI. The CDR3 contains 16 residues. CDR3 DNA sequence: TGTGCCAGCTCACCACAACGGGACAGGCCGAACACTGAAGCTTTCTTT. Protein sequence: CASSPQRDRPNTEAFF.

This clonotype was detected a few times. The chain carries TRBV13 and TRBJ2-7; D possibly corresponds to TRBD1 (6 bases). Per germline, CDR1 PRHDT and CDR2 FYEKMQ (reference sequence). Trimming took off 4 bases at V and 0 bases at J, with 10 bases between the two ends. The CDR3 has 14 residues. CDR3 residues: CASSSLDSSYEQYF. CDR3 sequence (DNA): TGTGCCAGCAGCTCCTTGGACAGCTCCTACGAGCAGTACTTC.

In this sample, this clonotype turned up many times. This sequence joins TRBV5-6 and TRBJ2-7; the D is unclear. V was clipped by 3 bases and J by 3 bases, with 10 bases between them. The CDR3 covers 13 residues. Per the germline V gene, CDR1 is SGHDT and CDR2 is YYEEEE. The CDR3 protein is CASSYGPYYEQYF. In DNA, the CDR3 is TGTGCCAGCAGCTACGGACCGTACTACGAGCAGTACTTC.

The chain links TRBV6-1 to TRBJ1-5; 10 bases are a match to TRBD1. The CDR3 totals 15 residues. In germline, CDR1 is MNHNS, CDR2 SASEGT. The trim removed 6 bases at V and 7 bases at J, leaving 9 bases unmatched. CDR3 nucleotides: TGTGCCAGCAGCCCGGACAGGGGGATTATACAGCCCCAGCATTTT. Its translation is CASSPDRGIIQPQHF.

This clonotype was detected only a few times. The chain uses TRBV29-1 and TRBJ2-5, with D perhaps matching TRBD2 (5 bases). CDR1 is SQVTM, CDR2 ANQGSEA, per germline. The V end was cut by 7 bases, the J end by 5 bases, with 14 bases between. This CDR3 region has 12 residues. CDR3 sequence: CSGGGRRETQYF. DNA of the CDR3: TGCAGCGGTGGCGGGCGTCGGGAGACCCAGTACTTC.

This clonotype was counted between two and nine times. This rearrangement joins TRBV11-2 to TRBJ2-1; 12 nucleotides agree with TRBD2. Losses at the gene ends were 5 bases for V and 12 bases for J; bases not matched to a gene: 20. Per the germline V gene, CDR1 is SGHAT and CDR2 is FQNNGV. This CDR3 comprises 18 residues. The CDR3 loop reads CASSPGSLAGGIWRGQFF. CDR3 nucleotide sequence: TGTGCCAGCAGCCCAGGCTCCCTAGCGGGGGGGATTTGGCGGGGGCAGTTCTTC.

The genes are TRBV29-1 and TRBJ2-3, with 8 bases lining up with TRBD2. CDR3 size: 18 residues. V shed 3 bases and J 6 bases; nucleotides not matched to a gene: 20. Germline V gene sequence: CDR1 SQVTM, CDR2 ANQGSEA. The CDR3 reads CSVDDLPRVAGSSDTQYF. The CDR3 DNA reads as TGCAGCGTTGACGACCTTCCAAGGGTAGCGGGGAGTTCGGATACGCAGTATTTT.

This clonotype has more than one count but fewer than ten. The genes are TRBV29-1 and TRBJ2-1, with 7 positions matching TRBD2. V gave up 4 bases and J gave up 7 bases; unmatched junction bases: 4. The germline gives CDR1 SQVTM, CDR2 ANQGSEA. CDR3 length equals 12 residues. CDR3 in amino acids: CSVVGRLNEQFF. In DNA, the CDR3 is TGCAGCGTTGTCGGGAGGTTGAATGAGCAGTTCTTC.

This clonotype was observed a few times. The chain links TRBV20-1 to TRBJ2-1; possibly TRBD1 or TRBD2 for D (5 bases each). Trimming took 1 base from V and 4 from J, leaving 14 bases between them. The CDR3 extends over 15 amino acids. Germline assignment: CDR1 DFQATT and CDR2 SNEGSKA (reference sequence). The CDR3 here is CSARATGGGYNEQFF. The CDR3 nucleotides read TGCAGTGCTAGAGCAACTGGGGGTGGTTACAATGAGCAGTTCTTC.

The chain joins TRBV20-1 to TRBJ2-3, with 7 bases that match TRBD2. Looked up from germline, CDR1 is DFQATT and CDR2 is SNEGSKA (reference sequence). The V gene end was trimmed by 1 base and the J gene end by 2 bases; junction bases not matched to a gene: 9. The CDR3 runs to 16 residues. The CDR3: CSARAPGSGYTDTQYF. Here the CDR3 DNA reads TGCAGTGCTAGAGCCCCGGGTAGCGGGTACACAGATACGCAGTATTTT.

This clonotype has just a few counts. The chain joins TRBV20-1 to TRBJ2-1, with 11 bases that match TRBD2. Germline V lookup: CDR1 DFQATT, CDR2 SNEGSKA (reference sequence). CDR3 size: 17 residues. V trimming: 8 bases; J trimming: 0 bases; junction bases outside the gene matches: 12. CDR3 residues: CSSPGTSGLSSYNEQFF. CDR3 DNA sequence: TGCAGTAGCCCCGGGACTAGCGGCTTAAGCTCCTACAATGAGCAGTTCTTC.